These 20 T cell receptor beta chains were sequenced from one sample in a study of blood T cell repertoires in COVID-19. The data were produced by immunoSEQ multiplex PCR, yet TCRdb's version contains in-frame clones alone and is incomplete. The data contain roughly 250,000 clones, approximately 85% of them singletons. Source material: PBMCs or T cells enriched from blood (not recorded which). These receptor sequences come from a woman in her 30s who had recovered from COVID-19.

V and J are TRBV25-1 and TRBJ2-5; 9 nucleotides match TRBD1. The CDR3 contains 15 residues. Germline V gene lookup returns CDR1 MGHDK and CDR2 SYGVNS. The V and J ends lost 1 base and 4 bases, in that order; junction bases with no gene match: 4. CDR3 loop: CASSESRDRVETQYF. The DNA of the CDR3 is TGTGCCAGCAGTGAATCTCGGGACAGGGTAGAGACCCAGTACTTC. Using reference TRBV25-1 and TRBJ2-5 for the parts outside the CDR3, the full variable domain is EADIYQTPRYLVIGTGKKITLECSQTMGHDKMYWYQQDPGMELHLIHYSYGVNSTEKGDLSSESTVSRIRTEHFPLTLESARPSHTSQYLCASSESRDRVETQYFGPGTRLLVL.

The rearrangement uses TRBV10-3 and TRBJ1-1; 9 bases are a match to TRBD1. The J segment lost 4 bases and the V segment lost 0 bases, leaving 3 bases of the junction unmatched. CDR1 and CDR2 from the germline V gene are ENHRY and SYGVKD. CDR3 size: 15 residues. CDR3 in amino acids: CAISESGQGITEAFF. CDR3 nucleotides: TGTGCCATCAGTGAGTCGGGACAGGGAATCACTGAAGCTTTCTTT.

The chain links TRBV5-1 to TRBJ2-5; 10 bases are a match to TRBD2. The CDR3 has 16 amino acids. The V gene end was trimmed by 0 bases and the J gene end by 4 bases; junction bases not matched to a gene: 6. Per germline, CDR1 SGHRS and CDR2 YFSETQ. CDR3 bases: TGCGCCAGCAGCTTGGAGCGGGGGGGCTTCGGAGAGACCCAGTACTTC. It yields the protein CASSLERGGFGETQYF.

V usage is TRBV12-3 or TRBV12-4 and J usage is TRBJ2-5; D is perhaps TRBD1 (6 bases). V shed 5 bases and J shed 4 bases, with 11 bases lying between them. There are 13 residues in the CDR3. The CDR3 bases are TGTGCCAGCAGTACCCAGGGGCCAGAGACCCAGTACTTC. Translating it yields CASSTQGPETQYF.

The V gene is TRBV11-2, the J gene TRBJ2-2, with a tentative D call TRBD2 (5 bases). The CDR3 contains 15 residues. The germline V and J ends were trimmed by 7 bases and 7 bases, with 19 bases remaining between them. Germline V gives CDR1 SGHAT, CDR2 FQNNGV. The CDR3 bases are TGTGCCAGCACCCCTAGGTCCGGGGTTATCGGGGAGCTGTTTTTT. Translation gives CASTPRSGVIGELFF.

This clone appeared a single time. V usage is TRBV29-1 and J usage is TRBJ2-3, with TRBD2 matching 8 bases. There are 15 residues in the CDR3. V shed 7 bases and J 1 base; nucleotides not matched to a gene: 10. The germline gives CDR1 SQVTM, CDR2 ANQGSEA. CDR3 nucleotide sequence: TGCAGCGCCACCGGACTAGCCGGAGGCACAGATACGCAGTATTTT. It translates to CSATGLAGGTDTQYF.

V and J are TRBV12-5 and TRBJ2-2; tentative D call: TRBD1 (5 bases). The V and J ends lost 0 bases and 4 bases respectively, with 15 bases between them. The CDR3 is 17 residues long. The germline V gene encodes CDR1 LGHNT and CDR2 FRNRAP. The CDR3 nucleotides read TGTGCTAGTGGTTTGGTAATAGGACAAGAGCTCACCGGGGAGCTGTTTTTT. It specifies CASGLVIGQELTGELFF.

A single count supports this clone. V usage is TRBV5-3 and J usage is TRBJ2-1; D is unresolved. Being an ORF, TRBV5-3 has a function that is uncertain. The CDR3 runs 17 residues. V lost 5 bases to trimming and J lost 1 base, with 19 bases between them. The CDR3 region has the DNA TGTGCCAGAAGTCTCCGACCCATCCTAGATTCCTACAATGAGCAGTTCTTC. Translated, it gives CARSLRPILDSYNEQFF.

V gene TRBV5-4 combines with J gene TRBJ1-3; 7 positions agree with TRBD1. Losses at the gene ends were 4 bases for V and 4 bases for J; bases not matched to a gene: 8. The CDR3 spans 15 residues. CDR1 is SGHNT and CDR2 is YYREEE in the germline V gene (reference sequence). The CDR3 DNA reads as TGTGCCAGCAGCGTACAGGGGTTATCCGGAAACACCATATATTTT. Protein: CASSVQGLSGNTIYF.

The V call is TRBV5-4, the J call TRBJ2-7, with D maybe TRBD2 (5 bases). The V gene's germline CDR1 is SGHNT and CDR2 YYREEE (reference sequence). CDR3 length equals 11 residues. V was cut by 5 bases and J by 7 bases, with 10 bases left in between. The DNA for the CDR3 is TGTGCCAGCAGGGAGGCCTCGGAGCAGTACTTC. Protein product: CASREASEQYF.

The rearrangement joins TRBV9 to TRBJ1-3; possibly TRBD1 for D (5 bases). The germline V and J ends were trimmed by 2 bases and 0 bases, with 9 bases remaining between them. CDR1 and CDR2 (germline): SGDLS, YYNGEE. This CDR3 is built from 15 residues. As DNA, the CDR3 is TGTGCCAGCAGCGTTAAGGGGAACTCTGGAAACACCATATATTTT. Encoded protein: CASSVKGNSGNTIYF.

V gene TRBV6-1 combines with J gene TRBJ2-7; 11 bases agree with TRBD2. Looked up from germline, CDR1 is MNHNS and CDR2 is SASEGT. CDR3 length: 14 residues. V dropped 2 bases and J dropped 3; count of bases not matched to a gene: 0. The CDR3 here is CASSETSGSYEQYF. CDR3 nucleotide sequence: TGTGCCAGCAGTGAAACTAGCGGGAGCTACGAGCAGTACTTC.

The V gene is TRBV10-1, the J gene TRBJ2-7; 8 bases line up with TRBD1. Germline values: CDR1 WNHNN, CDR2 SYGVQD (reference sequence). This CDR3 has 13 amino acids. V shed 3 bases and J 5 bases; nucleotides not matched to a gene: 3. CDR3 DNA: TGCGCCAGCAGTGACAGGGGGCGCAACGAGCAGTACTTC. It codes for CASSDRGRNEQYF.

The rearrangement links TRBV9 to TRBJ1-6; perhaps TRBD1 as D (5 bases). V was trimmed by 3 bases and J by 9 bases, leaving 16 bases between them. Germline CDR1 reads SGDLS; CDR2 reads YYNGEE. The CDR3 runs 15 residues. CDR3 loop: CASSADPGRSSPLHF. In DNA form, the CDR3 reads TGTGCCAGCAGCGCAGATCCAGGGCGAAGTTCACCCCTCCACTTT.

The chain employs TRBV5-1 and TRBJ1-1; 7 bases are a match to TRBD1. The CDR3 is 16 amino acids. CDR1 is SGHRS, CDR2 YFSETQ, per germline. Trimming removed 1 base from V and 1 base from J; junction bases left unmatched: 7. CDR3 coding DNA: TGCGCCAGCAGCTTGATGGTAGGACAGGAGAACACTGAAGCTTTCTTT. This gives the protein CASSLMVGQENTEAFF.

The chain links TRBV13 to TRBJ2-7; maybe TRBD2 (5 bases). Germline V gene sequence: CDR1 PRHDT, CDR2 FYEKMQ (reference sequence). CDR3 length: 13 amino acids. V was clipped by 1 base and J by 5 bases, with 9 bases between them. CDR3 sequence: CASSLEADDEQYF. The CDR3 DNA follows: TGTGCCAGCAGCTTAGAAGCGGACGACGAGCAGTACTTC.

The genes are TRBV5-1 and TRBJ1-3, with 8 positions matching TRBD1. The CDR3 covers 18 residues. The V gene end was trimmed by 6 bases and the J gene end by 7 bases; junction bases not matched to a gene: 21. Germline V CDR1 and CDR2: SGHRS, YFSETQ. The chain's CDR3 is CASIASDRVPHSRNTIYF. The CDR3, as DNA: TGCGCCAGCATAGCTTCGGACAGGGTCCCTCACAGCAGGAACACCATATATTTT.

The chain recombines TRBV5-1 with TRBJ2-1, with D possibly TRBD1 on 6 matching bases. With 2 bases removed from V and 8 bases from J, the gap between germline ends came to 8 bases. The CDR3 consists of 12 residues. The germline V gene encodes CDR1 SGHRS and CDR2 YFSETQ. The CDR3 is CASSLQGHEQFF. The CDR3 DNA is TGCGCCAGCAGCTTACAGGGCCATGAGCAGTTCTTC.

V is TRBV6-5 and J is TRBJ1-1; D is perhaps TRBD1 (6 bases). Trimming took off 4 bases at V and 8 bases at J, with 23 bases between the two ends. CDR1 is MNHEY, CDR2 SVGAGI, per germline. This CDR3 contains 16 residues. CDR3 nucleotides: TGTGCCAGCAGTTCGCTTGTTCGAGGGGGGGACCCAGAAGCTTTCTTT. Translation: CASSSLVRGGDPEAFF.

This clone has a single count. The rearrangement joins TRBV19 to TRBJ2-2; TRBD2 matches 9 bases. Germline CDR1 reads LNHDA; CDR2 reads SQIVND (reference sequence). The trim removed 3 bases at V and 5 bases at J, leaving 10 bases unmatched. CDR3 size: 17 residues. The CDR3 DNA reads TGTGCCAGTAGTATTCCTGAGCGGGGGGTTTGGACCGGGGAGCTGTTTTTT. It translates to CASSIPERGVWTGELFF.